The 21 T cell receptor beta chains reported below all come from one sample, sequenced in a study of blood T cell repertoires in COVID-19. Profiled with immunoSEQ multiplex PCR; TCRdb holds only in-frame clones, not every one. The sample has roughly 190,000 clones, around 85% seen once. The source material was peripheral blood. All receptors derive from a woman in her fifties or sixties with acute or convalescent COVID-19.

The chain is built from TRBV6-5 and TRBJ1-4; 7 bases align to TRBD1. Looked up from germline, CDR1 is MNHEY and CDR2 is SVGAGI. J gave up 3 bases and V 5 bases, and 6 bases lay outside the gene matches. CDR3 size: 15 residues. CDR3 region: CASSTTGAANEKLFF. The CDR3 DNA reads as TGTGCCAGCAGTACTACAGGGGCGGCTAATGAAAAACTGTTTTTT.

This sequence joins TRBV24-1 and TRBJ2-3, with 7 bases that match TRBD2. Germline CDR1 KGHDR, CDR2 SFDVKD. The CDR3 runs to 17 residues. V shed 4 bases, J shed 2 bases, and the junction held 11 bases outside the gene matches. The CDR3 nucleotides read TGTGCCACCAGTGAGGGGCTAAGCGGGACCGTCACAGATACGCAGTATTTT. The encoded protein is CATSEGLSGTVTDTQYF.

V is TRBV6-5 and J is TRBJ1-1, with a possible D match to TRBD1 (6 bases). V gave up 6 bases and J gave up 11 bases, with 16 bases separating them. The germline V gene has CDR1 MNHEY and CDR2 SVGAGI. There are 12 residues in the CDR3. The CDR3 nucleotides read TGTGCCAGCAGCCAGGGGCAAGTCGGGGCTTTCTTT. It translates to CASSQGQVGAFF.

The V call is TRBV28, the J call TRBJ1-1, with D unresolved. In germline, CDR1 is MDHEN, CDR2 SYDVKM. CDR3 size: 12 residues. Trimming left V 5 bases short and J 5 bases short, with 9 bases between. The CDR3 spells CASSQVETEAFF. For the CDR3, the DNA is TGTGCCAGCAGTCAGGTCGAGACTGAAGCTTTCTTT.

The chain links TRBV28 to TRBJ1-2; unclear D gene. Germline lookup yields CDR1 MDHEN and CDR2 SYDVKM. Trimming stripped 7 bases from V and 5 bases from J, with 14 bases between. The CDR3 consists of 13 residues. The DNA of the CDR3 is TGTGCCAGCATCGATTTCCAGGCTTATGGCTACACCTTC. Translating it yields CASIDFQAYGYTF.

The chain employs TRBV28 and TRBJ2-2; 11 bases match TRBD2. This CDR3 contains 15 residues. From germline, CDR1 is MDHEN and CDR2 SYDVKM. CDR3 amino acids: CATSTSGSGTGELFF. The CDR3 nucleotides read TGTGCGACCTCTACTAGCGGGAGTGGCACCGGGGAGCTGTTTTTT.

This clone was observed a handful of times. This sequence joins TRBV6-1 and TRBJ2-2; D is possibly TRBD1 (5 bases). The V end lost 0 bases, the J end lost 4 bases, and 9 bases lay between the germline ends. CDR1 and CDR2 (germline): MNHNS, SASEGT. CDR3 length equals 15 residues. The CDR3 spells CASSEASRATGELFF. The CDR3 coding sequence is TGTGCCAGCAGTGAAGCGTCCAGGGCCACCGGGGAGCTGTTTTTT.

The chain couples TRBV5-8 to TRBJ1-2; 8 bases map to TRBD1. The V gene's germline CDR1 is SGHTS and CDR2 YDEGEE. The junction had 5 bases not matched to a gene; V was cut back by 4 bases and J by 3 bases. CDR3 length equals 14 residues. The CDR3 bases are TGTGCCAGCAGCCCGACAGGGGCAGACTATGGCTACACCTTC. Translating gives CASSPTGADYGYTF.

This clone was counted between two and nine times. J is TRBJ2-1 and V is TRBV6-6; D is possibly TRBD1 (5 bases). The ends were cut back, 11 bases at V and 6 bases at J, with 11 bases in the middle. The CDR3 is 11 residues long. Germline assignment: CDR1 MNHNY and CDR2 SVGAGI (reference sequence). This CDR3 is CAARVTNEQFF. CDR3 nucleotides: TGTGCCGCCAGGGTAACCAATGAGCAGTTCTTC.

The V gene is TRBV7-8, the J gene TRBJ1-6, with 7 bases matching TRBD1. Germline CDR1 reads SGHVS; CDR2 reads FQNEAQ. Losses at the gene ends were 9 bases for V and 5 bases for J; bases not matched to a gene: 7. The CDR3 is 14 residues long. CDR3 residues: CASTGQANNSPLHF. The DNA of the CDR3 is TGTGCCAGTACAGGACAGGCTAATAATTCACCCCTCCACTTT. The whole variable domain, filled in from reference TRBV7-8 and TRBJ1-6, reads GAGVSQSPRYKVAKRGQDVALRCDPISGHVSLFWYQQALGQGPEFLTYFQNEAQLDKSGLPSDRFFAERPEGSVSTLKIQRTQQEDSAVYLCASTGQANNSPLHFGNGTRLTVT.

The rearrangement joins TRBV6-2 or TRBV6-3 to TRBJ1-1, with D maybe TRBD1 (5 bases). Germline V CDR1 and CDR2: MNHEY, SVGEGT. This CDR3 spans 15 amino acids. Trimming took off 0 bases at V and 5 bases at J, with 13 bases between the two ends. CDR3 region: CASSYSGAERTEAFF. CDR3 coding DNA: TGTGCCAGCAGTTACTCTGGGGCGGAGAGGACTGAAGCTTTCTTT.

This clone showed up just once. The chain links TRBV5-1 to TRBJ2-7; D is possibly TRBD1 (5 bases). Deletions cut 3 bases from V and 4 bases from J, with 17 bases between. CDR1 SGHRS and CDR2 YFSETQ come from the germline V gene. The CDR3 spans 15 residues. CDR3 sequence (DNA): TGCGCCAGCAGCTCACAGCTAGGGGTGGGGTACGAGCAGTACTTC. Its protein is CASSSQLGVGYEQYF. The whole variable domain, filled in from reference TRBV5-1 and TRBJ2-7, reads KAGVTQTPRYLIKTRGQQVTLSCSPISGHRSVSWYQQTPGQGLQFLFEYFSETQRNKGNFPGRFSGRQFSNSRSEMNVSTLELGDSALYLCASSSQLGVGYEQYFGPGTRLTVT.

The J gene is TRBJ2-1, the V gene TRBV6-6; D is ambiguous. Trimming took off 7 bases at V and 7 bases at J, with 14 bases between the two ends. Looked up from germline, CDR1 is MNHNY and CDR2 is SVGAGI (reference sequence). CDR3 length equals 13 residues. The CDR3 coding sequence is TGTGCCAGCACCCAAGCCCCGGTAAATGAGCAGTTCTTC. Translated, it gives CASTQAPVNEQFF.

J is TRBJ2-3 and V is TRBV2; D is unresolved. V lost 7 bases, J lost 2 bases, and 13 bases lay in between. The germline V gene has CDR1 SNHLY and CDR2 FYNNEI. CDR3 length: 14 residues. DNA for the CDR3: TGTGCCAGCAATATCAAGACTTACACAGATACGCAGTATTTT. It yields the protein CASNIKTYTDTQYF. Complete variable domain (other parts from reference TRBV2 and TRBJ2-3): EPEVTQTPSHQVTQMGQEVILRCVPISNHLYFYWYRQILGQKVEFLVSFYNNEISEKSEIFDDQFSVERPDGSNFTLKIRSTKLEDSAMYFCASNIKTYTDTQYFGPGTRLTVL.

The chain combines TRBV5-8 with TRBJ1-4; perhaps TRBD1 as D (5 bases). The CDR3 loop spans 13 amino acids. V lost 2 bases to trimming and J lost 7 bases, with 9 bases between them. Germline V gene lookup returns CDR1 SGHTS and CDR2 YDEGEE. In nucleotides, the CDR3 is TGTGCCAGCAGCTTAAGGGGCACTGAAAAACTGTTTTTT. This translates into CASSLRGTEKLFF.

The gene calls are TRBV5-1 and TRBJ1-1, with a possible D match to TRBD1 (6 bases). The CDR3 consists of 14 residues. V was shortened by 4 bases and J by 7 bases, with 17 bases between the two germline ends. In germline, CDR1 is SGHRS, CDR2 YFSETQ. The DNA of the CDR3 is TGCGCCAGCAGCGCACCTGAAGGGGGTGATGAAGCTTTCTTT. Residues: CASSAPEGGDEAFF.

In its sample, this clone was seen a few times. The chain joins TRBV11-2 to TRBJ2-7, with 11 bases lining up with TRBD2. The CDR3 consists of 15 residues. Germline V gives CDR1 SGHAT, CDR2 FQNNGV. Germline trimming cut 4 bases from V and 6 bases from J; bases unmatched to any gene: 8. CDR3 sequence (DNA): TGTGCCAGCAGCTCGGGACTAGCGGCCCTCGGCGAGCAGTACTTC. Translated, it gives CASSSGLAALGEQYF. Combining the CDR3 with reference TRBV11-2 and TRBJ2-7 gives the whole variable domain EAGVAQSPRYKIIEKRQSVAFWCNPISGHATLYWYQQILGQGPKLLIQFQNNGVVDDSQLPKDRFSAERLKGVDSTLKIQPAKLEDSAVYLCASSSGLAALGEQYFGPGTRLTVT.

The chain joins TRBV21-1 to TRBJ2-3; the table's D gene call, TRBD1, was not cross checked with the DNA. TRBV21-1 is labeled a pseudogene. This CDR3 region has 16 residues. CDR3 bases: TGTGCCAGCAGTAGGGGCCTACCGACCCTCACAGATACGCAGTATTTT. Protein: CASSRGLPTLTDTQYF.

This rearrangement joins TRBV10-3 to TRBJ2-1; weak D call: TRBD2 (6 bases). The CDR3 contains 16 residues. V was clipped by 2 bases and J by 0 bases, with 11 bases between them. The germline gives CDR1 ENHRY, CDR2 SYGVKD. The CDR3 protein is CAISEPLGGSYNEQFF. The CDR3 coding sequence is TGTGCCATCAGTGAGCCCCTCGGGGGCTCCTACAATGAGCAGTTCTTC.

Comment on this clone: At the DNA level, this CDR3 is encoded by other sequences in the same sample as well. The chain recombines TRBV5-1 with TRBJ1-6; 9 bases agree with TRBD1. CDR1 is SGHRS, CDR2 YFSETQ, per germline. V was pared by 4 bases and J by 10 bases, with 6 bases of the junction left unmatched. The CDR3 length is 14 residues. The CDR3 sequence is CASSDGTGSSPLHF. The DNA of the CDR3 is TGCGCCAGCAGCGACGGGACAGGGAGCTCACCCCTCCACTTT. The entire variable domain, with the rest obtained from reference TRBV5-1 and TRBJ1-6, is as follows: KAGVTQTPRYLIKTRGQQVTLSCSPISGHRSVSWYQQTPGQGLQFLFEYFSETQRNKGNFPGRFSGRQFSNSRSEMNVSTLELGDSALYLCASSDGTGSSPLHFGNGTRLTVT.

The chain recombines TRBV7-9 with TRBJ2-7; 9 nucleotides match TRBD2. The length of the CDR3 is 14 residues. V dropped 8 bases and J dropped 6; count of bases not matched to a gene: 11. Per germline, CDR1 SEHNR and CDR2 FQNEAQ (reference sequence). The CDR3 protein is CASGLGAGGGEQYF. CDR3 DNA sequence: TGTGCCAGCGGGCTAGGAGCGGGAGGCGGCGAGCAGTACTTC.